Each of the 14 T cell receptor beta chains below was sequenced from the same sample in a study of shared clonotypes between healthy human individuals. Profiled with immunoSEQ multiplex PCR; TCRdb holds only in-frame clones, not every one. This table holds roughly 300,000 clones, 87% found once. Sequencing input: memory CD8+ T cells sorted from blood. Regarding subset: CD45RO+ cells pooled with CCR7-negative TemRA cells. Receptors originate from a man between 18 and 35 years old in good health.

This clone has only one observation. The genes are TRBV11-3 and TRBJ2-1; 7 bases are a match to TRBD1. CDR1 SGHNT and CDR2 YENEEA come from the germline V gene. The V gene end was trimmed by 5 bases and the J gene end by 5 bases; junction bases not matched to a gene: 6. The CDR3 loop spans 14 amino acids. CDR3 DNA sequence: TGTGCCAGCAGCACCCGTACAGGGGACAATGAGCAGTTCTTC. Translating gives CASSTRTGDNEQFF.

This clone was detected ten times or more. The chain joins TRBV7-9 to TRBJ2-4, with TRBD1 matching 9 bases. Trimming removed 1 base from V and 2 bases from J; junction bases left unmatched: 12. CDR3 size: 19 residues. In germline, CDR1 is SEHNR, CDR2 FQNEAQ (reference sequence). The CDR3 DNA is TGTGCCAGCAGCTTAGTAGGGACAGGGCCTCCTGGACCCAAAAACATTCAGTACTTC. It yields the protein CASSLVGTGPPGPKNIQYF.

The chain is built from TRBV11-2 and TRBJ2-6; D gene unclear. The germline V gene encodes CDR1 SGHAT and CDR2 FQNNGV. This CDR3 comprises 17 residues. V lost 2 bases to trimming and J lost 0 bases, with 11 bases between them. The DNA of the CDR3 is TGTGCCAGCAGCTTAACCAGCCGGAGCTCTGGGGCCAACGTCCTGACTTTC. The encoded protein is CASSLTSRSSGANVLTF.

Regarding this clone: Other DNA sequences of this sample code for an identical CDR3. The chain employs TRBV6-5 and TRBJ2-5; D possibly corresponds to TRBD2 (5 bases). From germline, CDR1 is MNHEY and CDR2 SVGAGI. The CDR3 contains 14 residues. With 0 bases removed from V and 1 base from J, the gap between germline ends came to 6 bases. The CDR3 DNA sequence: TGTGCCAGCAGTTACTCGGGGAGCCAAGAGACCCAGTACTTC. Amino acid sequence: CASSYSGSQETQYF.

This clone has just one count. J is TRBJ2-7 and V is TRBV4-2; 9 nucleotides align to TRBD1. The trim removed 4 bases at V and 3 bases at J, leaving 7 bases unmatched. From germline, CDR1 is LGHNA and CDR2 YNFKEQ. The CDR3 has 15 residues. DNA of the CDR3: TGTGCCAGCAGCCCGCGACAGGGGGGCGTCTACGAGCAGTACTTC. Its protein is CASSPRQGGVYEQYF.

V is TRBV9 and J is TRBJ2-3; TRBD2 aligns across 8 bases. The germline gives CDR1 SGDLS, CDR2 YYNGEE. The CDR3 is made up of 14 amino acids. V lost 3 bases to trimming and J lost 2 bases; unmatched junction nucleotides: 2. The DNA of the CDR3 is TGTGCCAGCAGCGGGACTAGCCTCACAGATACGCAGTATTTT. It is translated as CASSGTSLTDTQYF.

J is TRBJ1-2 and V is TRBV30; D is ambiguous. Deletions cut 0 bases from V and 5 bases from J, with 10 bases between. This CDR3 contains 13 residues. Germline assignment: CDR1 GTSNPN and CDR2 SVGIG (reference sequence). In DNA form, the CDR3 reads TGTGCCTGGAGTGTCGGACGGGTATATGGCTACACCTTC. Amino acid sequence: CAWSVGRVYGYTF.

The chain recombines TRBV28 with TRBJ1-5; D not certain. From germline, CDR1 is MDHEN and CDR2 SYDVKM. V was pared by 5 bases and J by 4 bases, with 15 bases between. The CDR3 is 15 amino acids. The CDR3 coding sequence is TGTGCCAGCAGTGCCCCCCAGGTAATTAATCAGCCCCAGCATTTT. It is translated as CASSAPQVINQPQHF.

There are a few counts of this clone. This chain links TRBV6-1 with TRBJ1-4; TRBD1 is a possible D gene (6 bases). The CDR3 covers 13 residues. The V end was cut by 7 bases, the J end by 4 bases, with 10 bases between. From germline, CDR1 is MNHNS and CDR2 SASEGT. The CDR3 bases are TGTGCCAGCACCGACAGGATTAATGAAAAACTGTTTTTT. It specifies CASTDRINEKLFF.

The chain recombines TRBV6-6 with TRBJ2-7; possibly TRBD2 for D (6 bases). Trimming shortened V by 2 bases and J by 3 bases, and 11 bases separated the two germline ends. Germline V CDR1 and CDR2: MNHNY, SVGAGI (reference sequence). The CDR3 has 14 residues. The CDR3 protein is CASSYGGDHYEQYF. The CDR3 DNA is TGTGCCAGCAGTTACGGAGGGGATCACTACGAGCAGTACTTC.

The rearrangement uses TRBV29-1 and TRBJ2-7, with D perhaps matching TRBD1 or TRBD2 (5 bases each). Germline V lookup: CDR1 SQVTM, CDR2 ANQGSEA. This CDR3 is built from 16 residues. Between the trimmed V and J ends, which lost 5 bases and 1 base, there was a span of 21 bases. The CDR3 DNA is TGCAGCGTTATGCTTGGGGGTATTGGGAAGTCCTACGAGCAGTACTTC. Translating it yields CSVMLGGIGKSYEQYF.

The genes are TRBV4-1 and TRBJ2-1; 7 bases map to TRBD2. The CDR3 has 14 residues. V was clipped by 3 bases and J by 8 bases; unmatched bases: 7. Germline V gene data show CDR1 as MGHRA and CDR2 as YSYEKL. CDR3 bases: TGCGCCAGCAGCCAGAGGATCAGCGGGGATGAGCAGTTCTTC. Translated, it gives CASSQRISGDEQFF.

The V call is TRBV6-5, the J call TRBJ2-5; D gene ambiguous. V was pared by 0 bases and J by 4 bases, with 15 bases between. Germline V gene data show CDR1 as MNHEY and CDR2 as SVGAGI. The length of the CDR3 is 16 residues. The CDR3 DNA is TGTGCCAGCAGTTACTCAGCAGCCCTCAGAGGAGAGACCCAGTACTTC. Translation: CASSYSAALRGETQYF.

The chain joins TRBV19 to TRBJ2-7; TRBD1 matches at 10 bases. The CDR3 sequence is 14 residues long. Trimming cost V 7 bases and J 4 bases; bases outside gene matches: 7. Germline loops: CDR1 LNHDA, CDR2 SQIVND (reference sequence). The CDR3 DNA reads TGTGCCAGTACGGGGACAGGGGAAAGTTACGAGCAGTACTTC. Protein: CASTGTGESYEQYF.